The source of this T cell receptor beta chain is a study of blood T cells in healthy people across ages. Study-wide results and limits: There was no known CMV status for donors, so expanded clonotype changes were possibly confounded.

Using a J-beta primer mix together with a sample-barcoded 5' primer, a second PCR was run for roughly 6 to 12 cycles. TCRdb passed the 5' RACE reads through MiXCR, listing each CDR3 protein once. The sample has about 1.6 million distinct CDR3 sequences; about 32% are singletons. Worth noting for this clonotype: Antigen: not known.

The CDR3 loop spans 15 amino acids. From germline, CDR1 is SGHKS and CDR2 YYEKEE (reference sequence). Trimming pared 1 base from V and 0 bases from J, leaving 8 bases between. What was sequenced was blood. V is TRBV5-5 and J is TRBJ1-5; D call uncertain. The receptor was derived from a woman aged 25 to 39 in good health. CDR3 in DNA: TGTGCCAGCAGCTTGAACATCAATAGCAATCAGCCCCAGCATTTT. Translating it yields CASSLNINSNQPQHF.